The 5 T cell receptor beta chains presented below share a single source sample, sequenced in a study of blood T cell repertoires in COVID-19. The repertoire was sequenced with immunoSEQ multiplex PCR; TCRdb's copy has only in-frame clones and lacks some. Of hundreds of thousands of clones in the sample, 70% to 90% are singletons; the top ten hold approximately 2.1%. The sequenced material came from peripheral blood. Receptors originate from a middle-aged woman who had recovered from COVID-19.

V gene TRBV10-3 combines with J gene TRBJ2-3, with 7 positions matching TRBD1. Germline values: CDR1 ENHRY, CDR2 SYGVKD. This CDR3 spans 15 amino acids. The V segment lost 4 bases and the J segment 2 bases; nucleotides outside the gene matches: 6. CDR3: CAISGNRGDTDTQYF. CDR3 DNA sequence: TGTGCCATCAGTGGAAACAGGGGAGACACAGATACGCAGTATTTT.

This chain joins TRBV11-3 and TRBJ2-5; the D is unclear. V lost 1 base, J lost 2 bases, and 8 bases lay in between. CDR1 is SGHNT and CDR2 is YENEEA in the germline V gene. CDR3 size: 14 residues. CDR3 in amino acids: CASSLGGQQETQYF. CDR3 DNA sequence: TGTGCCAGCAGCTTAGGTGGGCAGCAAGAGACCCAGTACTTC.

The CDR3 protein is CSVTLQGSYTGELFF. DNA for the CDR3: TGCAGCGTTACCCTACAGGGGTCCTACACCGGGGAGCTGTTTTTT. The rearrangement uses TRBV29-1 and TRBJ2-2, with 7 bases lining up with TRBD1. V dropped 5 bases and J dropped 3; count of bases not matched to a gene: 9. This CDR3 comprises 15 residues. CDR1 is SQVTM and CDR2 is ANQGSEA in the germline V gene.

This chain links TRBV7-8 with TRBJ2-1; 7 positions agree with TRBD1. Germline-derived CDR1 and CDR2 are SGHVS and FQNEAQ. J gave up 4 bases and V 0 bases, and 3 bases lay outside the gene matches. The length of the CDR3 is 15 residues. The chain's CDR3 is CASSLAQTGYNEQFF. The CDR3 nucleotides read TGTGCCAGCAGCTTAGCGCAGACAGGGTACAATGAGCAGTTCTTC.

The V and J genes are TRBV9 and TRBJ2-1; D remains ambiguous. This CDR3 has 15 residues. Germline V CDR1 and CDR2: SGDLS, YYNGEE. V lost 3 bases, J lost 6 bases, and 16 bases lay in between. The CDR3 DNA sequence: TGTGCCAGCAGCGCCCCAAGTGCCCCGGGCAATGAGCAGTTCTTC. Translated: CASSAPSAPGNEQFF.